A selection of T cell receptor beta chains follows, all from one sample in a study of blood T cell repertoires in COVID-19. The data were produced by immunoSEQ multiplex PCR, yet TCRdb's version contains in-frame clones alone and is incomplete. The table lists 280,000 or so clones, about 80% of them singletons. Sequencing was performed on peripheral blood. The receptors shown here come from a woman aged 50 to 65 who had recovered from COVID-19. Both conserved end residues are part of each CDR3. The order of the fields is clone size, D gene, V gene, J gene, CDR3 protein, CDR3 DNA. D genes are given only for firm matches. Size tells how often a clone was seen (once, few, many) or the class of an expanded clone, and some rows leave it out.

once	.	TRBV28	TRBJ2-5	CASSPRETQYF	TGTGCCAGCAGTCCCCGAGAGACCCAGTACTTC
.	TRBD1	TRBV7-9	TRBJ2-7	CASSPGRGQRVEQYF	TGTGCCAGCAGCCCGGGCAGGGGGCAGCGGGTGGAGCAGTACTTC
.	TRBD1	TRBV6-5	TRBJ2-4	CASRIPGQGNIQYF	TGTGCCAGCAGGATCCCGGGACAGGGAAACATTCAGTACTTC
once	.	TRBV18	TRBJ1-4	CASSPGAGEKLFF	TGTGCCAGCTCACCGGGGGCCGGGGAAAAACTGTTTTTT
.	TRBD1	TRBV9	TRBJ2-1	CASSVATGGYNNEQFF	TGTGCCAGCAGCGTAGCTACAGGGGGCTACAACAATGAGCAGTTCTTC
.	TRBD1	TRBV11-2	TRBJ2-5	CASSQTGGAETQYF	TGTGCCAGCAGCCAAACAGGGGGCGCCGAGACCCAGTACTTC
.	TRBD1	TRBV7-2	TRBJ1-5	CASSAQGVNQPQHF	TGTGCCAGCAGCGCACAGGGGGTCAATCAGCCCCAGCATTTT
.	TRBD1	TRBV6-1	TRBJ2-1	CASSEAGQGYYNEQFF	TGTGCCAGCAGTGAAGCGGGACAGGGGTACTACAATGAGCAGTTCTTC
.	.	TRBV4-1	TRBJ2-3	CASSQGGGNPDTQYF	TGCGCCAGCAGCCAAGGTGGAGGGAACCCAGATACGCAGTATTTT
.	.	TRBV6-5	TRBJ2-7	CASSYESSYEQYF	TGTGCCAGCAGTTACGAGTCCTCCTACGAGCAGTACTTC
.	.	TRBV27	TRBJ2-3	CASRTGISDTQYF	TGTGCCAGCAGAACGGGAATTTCAGATACGCAGTATTTT
.	.	TRBV7-2	TRBJ1-6	CASTQRQYNSPLHF	TGTGCCAGCACCCAGAGGCAATATAATTCACCCCTCCACTTT
.	.	TRBV28	TRBJ2-3	CASSSLASSVDTQYF	TGTGCCAGCAGTTCCCTAGCGTCCTCCGTTGATACGCAGTATTTT
.	.	TRBV7-2	TRBJ2-7	CASSFAQGYYEQYF	TGTGCCAGCAGCTTTGCACAGGGCTACTACGAGCAGTACTTC
once	.	TRBV28	TRBJ1-2	CASSSLLTDLYGYTF	TGTGCCAGCAGTTCCTTGCTGACAGACCTCTATGGCTACACCTTC